This T cell receptor (beta chain) comes out of a study of T cells in Graves' hyperthyroidism and ophthalmopathy. The wider study: Peripheral blood was secured at the point of initial diagnosis, before any treatment. Study-wide points: Among clonotypes expanded in thyroid above 0.001, most were also found in blood.

Among the patients, aged 18 to 65, hyperthyroidism was newly diagnosed and had lasted under 2 months. Initially, at the first diagnosis of hyperthyroidism and before any ophthalmopathy symptoms, blood was sampled. In this sample, this clonotype turned up many times. What it recognizes is unknown. RNA transcripts served as the template for amplifying TCR beta CDR3 regions. HTBI primers drove first-round RT-PCR of the TCR CDR3. Each CDR3 protein gets one entry after TCRdb re-called the multiplex PCR reads with MiXCR. The sample records over 250,000 distinct CDR3 sequences, less than 30% being singletons. The germline gives CDR1 SGHNT, CDR2 YYREEE (reference sequence). The CDR3 is 16 residues long. V was pared by 1 base and J by 1 base, with 4 bases of the junction left unmatched.

The origin of this receptor is a man in his forties with Graves' hyperthyroidism that later progressed to Graves' ophthalmopathy. The gene calls are TRBV5-4 and TRBJ2-2; TRBD2 aligns across 7 bases. Sequencing was performed on blood. This chain's CDR3 is CASSLWASGNTGELFF. CDR3 bases: TGTGCCAGCAGCTTGTGGGCTAGCGGGAACACCGGGGAGCTGTTTTTT.